Below are 2 T cell receptor beta chains sequenced from a single sample in a study of technical replicates of blood from a few donors. Assay: immunoSEQ multiplex PCR; the TCRdb copy retains only in-frame clones and omits some. The sample holds over 55,000 clones, over 85% seen once. The sequencing input was PBMCs. The receptors come from a human donor in good health. Some clones in this sample may be carry-over from other donors' samples.

The chain joins TRBV2 to TRBJ1-5, with D maybe TRBD1 (6 bases). Germline V CDR1 and CDR2: SNHLY, FYNNEI. V shed 9 bases and J shed 1 base, with 10 bases lying between them. This CDR3 has 13 residues. The DNA for the CDR3 is TGTGCCAGTGCCCAGGGGAGCAATCAGCCCCAGCATTTT. Amino acid sequence: CASAQGSNQPQHF.

This clone was picked up one time. This chain uses TRBV29-1 with TRBJ2-7, with 13 bases matching TRBD2. The CDR3 consists of 13 residues. After removal of 7 bases from V and 5 bases from J, the junction contained 5 bases not matched to a gene. Germline V gene data show CDR1 as SQVTM and CDR2 as ANQGSEA. The CDR3 DNA reads as TGCAGCGCCCGGACTAGCGGGAGTGACGAGCAGTACTTC. It is translated as CSARTSGSDEQYF.